This T cell receptor (beta chain) was sequenced during a study of cytomegalovirus exposure and HLA in healthy donors. The primer mix had 60 Vbeta and 13 Jbeta primers. Assay used: immunoSEQ multiplex PCR; TCRdb lists only in-frame clones, some missing. The table has approximately 90,000 clones, roughly 85% seen once. V was pared by 7 bases and J by 4 bases, with 4 bases of the junction left unmatched. The CDR3 loop spans 13 amino acids. Germline V gene lookup returns CDR1 SNHLY and CDR2 FYNNEI. The TCR sequence derives from a man in his forties in good health and CMV-seropositive. V is TRBV2 and J is TRBJ2-3; 8 bases map to TRBD2. Input material: PBMCs. CDR3 protein: CASKREGADTQYF. The CDR3 DNA sequence: TGTGCCAGCAAACGGGAGGGGGCAGATACGCAGTATTTT.